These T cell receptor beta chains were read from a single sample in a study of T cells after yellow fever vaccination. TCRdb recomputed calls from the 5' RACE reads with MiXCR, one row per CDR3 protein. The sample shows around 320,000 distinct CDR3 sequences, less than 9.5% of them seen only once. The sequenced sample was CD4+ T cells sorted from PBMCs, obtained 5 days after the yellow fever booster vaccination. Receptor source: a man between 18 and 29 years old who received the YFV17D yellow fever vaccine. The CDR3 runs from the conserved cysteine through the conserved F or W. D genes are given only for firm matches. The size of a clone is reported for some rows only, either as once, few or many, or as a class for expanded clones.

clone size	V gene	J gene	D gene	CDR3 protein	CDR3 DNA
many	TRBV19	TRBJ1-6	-	CASSGSAGTNSPLHF	TGTGCCAGTAGTGGGTCGGCAGGGACTAATTCACCCCTCCACTTT
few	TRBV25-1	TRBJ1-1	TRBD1	CASSHRQGEAGLAFF	TGTGCCAGCAGTCATCGACAGGGGGAAGCTGGTCTAGCTTTCTTT
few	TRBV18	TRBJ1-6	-	CASSLMPTTNKDSPLHF	TGTGCCAGCTCGCTTATGCCGACTACGAACAAGGATTCACCCCTCCACTTT
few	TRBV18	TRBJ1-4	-	CASSPKSFRGEQKLFF	TGTGCCAGCTCACCCAAGTCATTCCGTGGGGAACAAAAACTGTTTTTT
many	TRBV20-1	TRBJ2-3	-	CSASGAEGTQYF	TGCAGTGCTAGTGGCGCCGAGGGTACGCAGTATTTT
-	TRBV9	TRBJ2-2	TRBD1	CASSDGTGGTGELFF	TGTGCCAGCAGCGACGGAACAGGGGGAACCGGGGAGCTGTTTTTT
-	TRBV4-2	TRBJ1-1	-	CASSLPGGATEAFF	TGTGCCAGCAGCCTCCCGGGGGGGGCCACTGAAGCTTTCTTT
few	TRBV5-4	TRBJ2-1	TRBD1	CASSPDRVSYNEQFF	TGTGCCAGCAGCCCTGACAGGGTATCCTACAATGAGCAGTTCTTC
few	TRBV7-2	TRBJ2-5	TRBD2	CASSLDWGGKTQYF	TGTGCCAGCAGCTTAGATTGGGGGGGAAAGACCCAGTACTTC
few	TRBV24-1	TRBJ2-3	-	CATSGTGSTDTQYF	TGTGCCACCAGTGGAACAGGGAGCACAGATACGCAGTATTTT
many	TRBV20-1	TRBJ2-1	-	CSASPPQGAGGSGEQFF	TGCAGTGCTAGTCCTCCTCAGGGGGCGGGGGGAAGCGGTGAGCAGTTCTTC
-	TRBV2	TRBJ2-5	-	CASREELVGTQYF	TGTGCCAGCAGAGAAGAACTAGTAGGGACCCAGTACTTC
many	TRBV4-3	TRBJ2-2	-	CASSLGPNPGELFF	TGCGCCAGCAGCCTCGGACCGAATCCCGGGGAGCTGTTTTTT
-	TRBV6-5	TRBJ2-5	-	CASSYRGLGETQYF	TGTGCCAGCAGTTACCGGGGACTCGGAGAGACCCAGTACTTC
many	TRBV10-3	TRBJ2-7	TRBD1	CAISALTGSYEQYF	TGTGCCATCAGTGCCTTGACAGGGTCCTACGAGCAGTACTTC
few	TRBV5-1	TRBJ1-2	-	CASSLEGGSYGYTF	TGCGCCAGCAGCTTGGAGGGGGGAAGCTATGGCTACACCTTC
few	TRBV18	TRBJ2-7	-	CASSPPYDEQYF	TGTGCCAGCTCACCACCCTATGACGAGCAGTACTTC
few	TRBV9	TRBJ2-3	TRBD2	CASSVRPLLAADTQYF	TGTGCCAGCAGCGTGAGACCCCTTCTAGCGGCAGATACGCAGTATTTT
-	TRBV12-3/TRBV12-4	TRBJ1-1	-	CASSSQLGTEAFF	TGTGCCAGCAGCTCCCAGTTGGGGACTGAAGCTTTCTTT
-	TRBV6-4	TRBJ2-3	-	CASNRGLGTDTQYF	TGTGCCAGTAACCGGGGGCTTGGGACAGATACGCAGTATTTT
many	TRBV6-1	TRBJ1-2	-	CASSVPENYGYTF	TGTGCCAGCAGTGTCCCAGAAAACTATGGCTACACCTTC
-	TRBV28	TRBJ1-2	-	CASSLWPESYTF	TGTGCCAGCAGCCTCTGGCCTGAATCCTACACCTTC
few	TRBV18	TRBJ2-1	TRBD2	CASSPQGAGGYNEQFF	TGTGCCAGCTCCCCCCAGGGAGCGGGGGGCTACAATGAGCAGTTCTTC
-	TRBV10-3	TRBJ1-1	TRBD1	CAISEWGQGEAFF	TGTGCCATCAGTGAGTGGGGACAGGGTGAAGCTTTCTTT
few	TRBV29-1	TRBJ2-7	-	CSVARTVSYEQYF	TGCAGCGTTGCTAGGACCGTATCCTACGAGCAGTACTTC
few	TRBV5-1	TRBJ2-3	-	CATANRSTDTQYF	TGCGCCACGGCCAACCGGAGCACAGATACGCAGTATTTT
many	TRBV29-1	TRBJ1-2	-	CSVGIQNGYTF	TGCAGCGTTGGAATTCAAAATGGCTACACCTTC
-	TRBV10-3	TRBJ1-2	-	CAISDGGERGYTF	TGTGCCATCAGTGACGGGGGTGAACGCGGCTACACCTTC
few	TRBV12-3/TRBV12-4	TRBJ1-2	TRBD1	CASSFRTGVRYTF	TGTGCCAGCAGTTTCCGGACAGGGGTACGCTACACCTTC
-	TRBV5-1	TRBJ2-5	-	CASSPGTQWEETQYF	TGCGCCAGCAGCCCCGGGACTCAATGGGAGGAGACCCAGTACTTC
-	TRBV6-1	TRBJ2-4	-	CASSENIQYF	TGTGCCAGCAGTGAAAACATTCAGTACTTC
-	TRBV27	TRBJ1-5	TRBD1	CASSYDRASQPQHF	TGTGCCAGCAGTTACGACAGGGCATCTCAGCCCCAGCATTTT
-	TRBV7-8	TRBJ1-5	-	CASNLPAPHRNQPQHF	TGTGCCAGCAATTTACCTGCCCCCCATAGGAATCAGCCCCAGCATTTT
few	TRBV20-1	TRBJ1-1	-	CSASTPGEAFF	TGCAGTGCCAGCACACCCGGTGAAGCTTTCTTT
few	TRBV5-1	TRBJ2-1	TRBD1	CASSGPDRYNEQFF	TGCGCCAGCAGTGGCCCGGACAGGTACAATGAGCAGTTCTTC
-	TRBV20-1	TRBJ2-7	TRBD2	CSARGGRPYEQYF	TGCAGTGCTCGGGGGGGGCGCCCCTACGAGCAGTACTTC
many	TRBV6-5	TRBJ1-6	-	CASSTGGSPLHF	TGTGCCAGCAGTACGGGGGGCTCACCCCTCCACTTT
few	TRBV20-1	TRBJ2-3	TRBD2	CSLSRAGGLNTQYF	TGCAGTCTAAGTCGGGCGGGGGGCCTTAATACGCAGTATTTT
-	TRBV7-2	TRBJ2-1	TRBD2	CASSPGLAAHNEQFF	TGTGCCAGCAGCCCGGGACTAGCGGCCCACAATGAGCAGTTCTTC
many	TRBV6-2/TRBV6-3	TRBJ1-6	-	CASSYPGYSLHF	TGTGCCAGCAGTTACCCTGGGTATTCCCTCCACTTT
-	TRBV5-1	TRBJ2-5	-	CASSYRQVIQETQYF	TGCGCCAGCAGCTATAGACAGGTCATACAAGAGACCCAGTACTTC
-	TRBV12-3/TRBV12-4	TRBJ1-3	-	CASSGTGSQGNTIYF	TGTGCCAGCAGCGGTACAGGGAGCCAGGGAAACACCATATATTTT
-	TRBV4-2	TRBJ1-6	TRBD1	CASSSESPRGNSPLHF	TGTGCCAGCAGCTCAGAGTCCCCCAGGGGGAATTCACCCCTCCACTTT
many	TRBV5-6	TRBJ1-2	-	CASRFTGSYGYTF	TGTGCCAGCAGATTTACAGGGAGCTATGGCTACACCTTC
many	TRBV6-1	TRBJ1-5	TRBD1	CASSRGGQGVYPQHF	TGTGCCAGCAGTCGAGGAGGACAGGGGGTATATCCCCAGCATTTT
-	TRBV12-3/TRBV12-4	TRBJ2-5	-	CASSLFGSVEETQYF	TGTGCCAGCAGTTTATTCGGGTCGGTTGAAGAGACCCAGTACTTC